This T cell receptor beta chain was documented in a study of blood T cell repertoires in COVID-19. In germline, CDR1 is SGHTA, CDR2 FQGNSA. The V and J ends lost 7 bases and 5 bases, in that order; junction bases with no gene match: 14. This CDR3 comprises 17 residues. The method was immunoSEQ multiplex PCR; TCRdb's version includes in-frame clones alone and lacks a portion of them. The sample has around 140,000 clones, roughly 91% seen once. The sequence came from a man aged 50 to 59 with active or convalescent COVID-19. Sequencing was carried out using peripheral blood. V usage is TRBV7-2 and J usage is TRBJ2-7, with 13 bases that match TRBD2. The CDR3: CASTRVVLAGGLDEQYF. The CDR3 DNA reads TGTGCCAGCACAAGAGTAGTACTAGCGGGGGGGCTGGACGAGCAGTACTTC.